The clone carrying this TCR beta chain was observed at least ten times. Its specificity is unknown. The CDR3 consists of 13 residues. Trimming took off 3 bases at V and 0 bases at J, with 5 bases between the two ends. A 5'RACE template-switching step, the method used to make TCR cDNA, added a universal primer site and UMIs. From the 5' RACE reads, TCRdb called clonotypes with MiXCR, one entry per CDR3 protein. In the table there are some 600,000 distinct CDR3 sequences, approximately 13% of which are singletons. This sample was included in a study of T cells after yellow fever vaccination. Study overall: Researchers used SMART-Seq v4 Ultra Low Input to prepare fractions that had low cell numbers.

Whole-study findings and limits: Subsequent to the booster, the majority of primary-vaccination clones reappeared (under 98% CD4, approximately 90% CD8).

The genes are TRBV12-3 or TRBV12-4 and TRBJ2-5; no reliable D call. The specimen was PBMCs, collected on the day of the yellow fever booster vaccination. The sequence came from a young man who received the YFV17D yellow fever vaccine. The CDR3 nucleotides read TGTGCCAGCAGTTTGACGTACCAAGAGACCCAGTACTTC. Protein: CASSLTYQETQYF.